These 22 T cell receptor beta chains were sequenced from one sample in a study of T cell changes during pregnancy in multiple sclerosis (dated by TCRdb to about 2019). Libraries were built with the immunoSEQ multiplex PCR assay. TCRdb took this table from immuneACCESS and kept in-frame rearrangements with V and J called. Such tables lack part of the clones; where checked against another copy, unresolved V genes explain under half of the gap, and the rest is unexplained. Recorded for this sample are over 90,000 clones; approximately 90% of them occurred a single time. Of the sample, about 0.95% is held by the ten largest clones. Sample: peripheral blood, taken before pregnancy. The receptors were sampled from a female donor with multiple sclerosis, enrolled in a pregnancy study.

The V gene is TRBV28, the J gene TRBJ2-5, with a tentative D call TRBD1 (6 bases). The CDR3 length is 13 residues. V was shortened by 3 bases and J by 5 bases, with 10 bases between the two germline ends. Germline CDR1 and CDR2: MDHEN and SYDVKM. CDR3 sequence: CASSLGARETQYF. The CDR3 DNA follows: TGTGCCAGCAGTTTGGGGGCGCGGGAGACCCAGTACTTC.

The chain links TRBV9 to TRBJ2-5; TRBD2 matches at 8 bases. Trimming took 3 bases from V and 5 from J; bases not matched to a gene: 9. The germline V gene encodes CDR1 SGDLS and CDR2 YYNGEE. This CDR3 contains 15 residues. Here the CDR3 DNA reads TGTGCCAGCAGCGCATTTCCGGGGGGGGACGAGACCCAGTACTTC. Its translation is CASSAFPGGDETQYF.

The CDR3 region is CASSLLGGIPYGYTF. CDR3 DNA sequence: TGTGCCAGCAGTTTATTGGGAGGGATCCCCTATGGCTACACCTTC. This chain joins TRBV27 and TRBJ1-2, with unresolved D. Deletions cut 1 base from V and 4 bases from J, with 13 bases between. The CDR3 is 15 amino acids. Per the germline V gene, CDR1 is MNHEY and CDR2 is SMNVEV (reference sequence).

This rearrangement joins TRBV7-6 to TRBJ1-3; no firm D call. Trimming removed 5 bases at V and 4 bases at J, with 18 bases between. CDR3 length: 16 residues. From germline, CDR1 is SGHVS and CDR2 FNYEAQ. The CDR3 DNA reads TGTGCCAGCAGCAACAAGGGAGGGCTAGCCGGAAACACCATATATTTT. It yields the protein CASSNKGGLAGNTIYF.

The CDR3 is CASGDSGYGYTF. In nucleotides, the CDR3 is TGTGCCAGCGGAGACAGTGGCTATGGCTACACCTTC. This chain uses TRBV2 with TRBJ1-2, with D tentatively TRBD1 (5 bases). The CDR3 consists of 12 residues. Trimming stripped 8 bases from V and 4 bases from J, with 11 bases between. Per the germline V gene, CDR1 is SNHLY and CDR2 is FYNNEI.

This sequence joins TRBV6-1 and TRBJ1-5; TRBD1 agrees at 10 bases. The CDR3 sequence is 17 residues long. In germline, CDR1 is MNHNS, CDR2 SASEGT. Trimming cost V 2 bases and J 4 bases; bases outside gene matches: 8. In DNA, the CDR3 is TGTGCCAGCAGTGAATTGTCGGGACAGGGGTTTAATCAGCCCCAGCATTTT. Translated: CASSELSGQGFNQPQHF.

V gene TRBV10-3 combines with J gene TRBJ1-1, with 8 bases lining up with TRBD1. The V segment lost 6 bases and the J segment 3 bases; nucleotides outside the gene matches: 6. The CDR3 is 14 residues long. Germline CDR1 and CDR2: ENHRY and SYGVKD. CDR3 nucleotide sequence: TGTGCCATCAGGAGGACAGGGAGGGACACTGAAGCTTTCTTT. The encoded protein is CAIRRTGRDTEAFF.

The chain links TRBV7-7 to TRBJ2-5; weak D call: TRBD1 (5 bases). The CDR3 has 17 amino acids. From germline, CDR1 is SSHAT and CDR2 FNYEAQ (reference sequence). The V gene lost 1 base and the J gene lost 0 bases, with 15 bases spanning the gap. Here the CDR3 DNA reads TGTGCCAGCAGCTTAGTAGATCTGGGGCGTAACCAAGAGACCCAGTACTTC. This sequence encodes CASSLVDLGRNQETQYF. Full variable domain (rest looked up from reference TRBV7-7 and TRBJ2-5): GAGVSQSPRYKVTKRGQDVTLRCDPISSHATLYWYQQALGQGPEFLTYFNYEAQPDKSGLPSDRFSAERPEGSISTLTIQRTEQRDSAMYRCASSLVDLGRNQETQYFGPGTRLLVL.

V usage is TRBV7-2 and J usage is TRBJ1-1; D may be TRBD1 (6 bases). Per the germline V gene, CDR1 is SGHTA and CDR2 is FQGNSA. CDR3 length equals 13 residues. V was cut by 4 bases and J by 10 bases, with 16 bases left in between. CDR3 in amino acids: CASSSTGPLGAFF. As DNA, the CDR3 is TGTGCCAGCAGCTCTACAGGGCCCCTGGGAGCTTTCTTT.

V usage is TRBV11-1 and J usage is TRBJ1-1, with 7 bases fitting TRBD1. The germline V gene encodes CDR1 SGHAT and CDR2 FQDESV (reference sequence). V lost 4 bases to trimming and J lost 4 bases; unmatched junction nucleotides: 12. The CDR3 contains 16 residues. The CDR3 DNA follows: TGTGCCAGCAGCTCCTTCGTTCTAAGGGGGCTCACTGAAGCTTTCTTT. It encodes CASSSFVLRGLTEAFF.

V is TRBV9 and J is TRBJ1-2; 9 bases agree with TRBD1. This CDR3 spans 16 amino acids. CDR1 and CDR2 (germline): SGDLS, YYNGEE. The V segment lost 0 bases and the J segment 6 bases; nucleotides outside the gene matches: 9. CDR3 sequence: CASSVAGLQGADGYTF. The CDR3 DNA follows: TGTGCCAGCAGCGTAGCCGGCTTACAGGGGGCGGATGGCTACACCTTC.

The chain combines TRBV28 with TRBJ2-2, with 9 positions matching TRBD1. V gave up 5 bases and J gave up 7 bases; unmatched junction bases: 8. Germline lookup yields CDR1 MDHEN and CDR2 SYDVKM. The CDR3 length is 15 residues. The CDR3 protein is CASSITQGAVGELFF. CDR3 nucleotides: TGTGCCAGCAGTATAACACAGGGGGCGGTCGGGGAGCTGTTTTTT.

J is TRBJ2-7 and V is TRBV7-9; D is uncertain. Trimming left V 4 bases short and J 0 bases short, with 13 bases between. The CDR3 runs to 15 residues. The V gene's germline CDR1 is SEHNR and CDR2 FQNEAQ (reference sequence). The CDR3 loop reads CASSSSLYSSYEQYF. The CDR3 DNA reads TGTGCCAGCAGCTCGTCCCTTTACTCCTCCTACGAGCAGTACTTC.

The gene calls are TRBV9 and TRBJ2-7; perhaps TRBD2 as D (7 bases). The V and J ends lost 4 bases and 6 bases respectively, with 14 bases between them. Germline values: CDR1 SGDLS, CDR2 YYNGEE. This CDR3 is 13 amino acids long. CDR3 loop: CASSPSAGAEQYF. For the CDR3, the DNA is TGTGCCAGCAGCCCTAGTGCGGGGGCCGAGCAGTACTTC.

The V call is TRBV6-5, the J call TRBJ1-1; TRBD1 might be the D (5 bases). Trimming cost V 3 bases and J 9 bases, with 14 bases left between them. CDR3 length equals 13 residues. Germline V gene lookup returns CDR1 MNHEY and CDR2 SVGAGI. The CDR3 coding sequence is TGTGCCAGCAGTTATTCGGGGGGAACCAAAGCTTTCTTT. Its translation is CASSYSGGTKAFF.

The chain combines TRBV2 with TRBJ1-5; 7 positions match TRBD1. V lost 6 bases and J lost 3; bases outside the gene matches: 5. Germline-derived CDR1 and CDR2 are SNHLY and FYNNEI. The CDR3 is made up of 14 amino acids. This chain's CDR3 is CASSQQGNNQPQHF. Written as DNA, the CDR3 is TGTGCCAGCAGCCAACAGGGGAACAATCAGCCCCAGCATTTT.

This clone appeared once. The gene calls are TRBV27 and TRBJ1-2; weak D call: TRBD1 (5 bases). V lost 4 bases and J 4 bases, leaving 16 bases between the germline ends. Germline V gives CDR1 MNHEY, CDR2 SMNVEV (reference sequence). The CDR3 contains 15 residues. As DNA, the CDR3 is TGTGCCAGCAGTTCACCCTCAGCGGGGACCTATGGCTACACCTTC. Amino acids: CASSSPSAGTYGYTF.

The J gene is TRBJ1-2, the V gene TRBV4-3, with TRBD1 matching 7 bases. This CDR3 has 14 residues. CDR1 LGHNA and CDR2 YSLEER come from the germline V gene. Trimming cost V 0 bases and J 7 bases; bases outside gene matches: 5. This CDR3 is CASSQEGTGAGYTF. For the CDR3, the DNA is TGCGCCAGCAGCCAAGAAGGAACAGGGGCTGGCTACACCTTC.

This chain's CDR3 is CASSLETGSSAGNTIYF. The DNA for the CDR3 is TGTGCCAGCAGCTTAGAGACAGGGTCGAGTGCTGGAAACACCATATATTTT. The chain has TRBV7-6 and TRBJ1-3, with 7 nucleotides matching TRBD1. The ends lost 1 base at V and 2 bases at J; junction bases unmatched: 8. Germline V gene sequence: CDR1 SGHVS, CDR2 FNYEAQ. This CDR3 contains 17 residues.

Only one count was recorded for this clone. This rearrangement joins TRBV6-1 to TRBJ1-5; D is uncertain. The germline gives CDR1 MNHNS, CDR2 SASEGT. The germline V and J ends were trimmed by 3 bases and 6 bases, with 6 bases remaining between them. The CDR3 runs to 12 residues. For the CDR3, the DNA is TGTGCCAGCAGTGAGAGGAGTCAGCCCCAGCATTTT. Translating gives CASSERSQPQHF.

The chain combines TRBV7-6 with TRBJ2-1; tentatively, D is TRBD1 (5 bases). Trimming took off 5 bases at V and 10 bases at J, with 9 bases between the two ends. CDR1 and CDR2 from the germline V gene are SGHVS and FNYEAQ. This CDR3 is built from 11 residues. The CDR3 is CASSLGQEQFF. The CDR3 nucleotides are TGTGCCAGCAGCCTCGGACAAGAGCAGTTCTTC.

The CDR3 loop reads CASSIGRGPGDTIYF. CDR3 nucleotide sequence: TGTGCCAGCAGCATCGGACGGGGTCCCGGGGACACCATATATTTT. The gene calls are TRBV9 and TRBJ1-3; D is ambiguous. CDR3 length equals 15 residues. Germline CDR1 and CDR2: SGDLS and YYNGEE. Trimming pared 4 bases from V and 8 bases from J, leaving 19 bases between.